The TCR beta chain described here comes from a study of T cell repertoires in cytomegalovirus infection (dated by TCRdb to between 2018 and 2020). At the level of the whole study: The HLA type of each donor mattered for the analysis, because public TCR beta signatures pointed to carriage of CMV infection along with the matching HLA type.

Instrument on record: Illumina HiSeq 1500. TCRdb ran its own pipeline on the public reads, namely fastp trimming at Q25 and MiXCR clone calling, and kept in-frame beta chains. Rows matching on CDR3 protein sequence are summarized as one entry with the most common DNA and genes. Across this sample there are approximately 500,000 distinct CDR3 sequences, with about 15% seen only once. More than 20% of the sample is taken by the ten largest. What the research found in general, with its limitations: In both this cohort and an independent approximately 400-donor cohort, the cumulative frequency of public TCR beta family members distinguished carriers of CMV infection plus the relevant HLA type. The ex vivo response was dominated by HLA-C-restricted CMV-specific TCR beta clonotypes, which also provided the single most frequent clonotype in two of eight donors.

This clonotype has a handful of counts. Its antigen target is currently unknown. Base quality data are lacking; no much larger clone is found one base away. Source material: CD8+ T cells from PBMCs. This TCR was recovered from a human donor in good health (CMV status not recorded). Some clones in this sample may be carry-over from other donors' samples.

The DNA is TGTGCCAGCCACTTTAGGACGCAGTTCTTC. Its protein product is CASHFRTQFF. The sequence is built from TRBV6-1 and TRBJ2-1, with the D gene uncertain. The CDR3 numbers 10 residues from cysteine through phenylalanine. Only the CDR3 region is kept as DNA, spanning 30 bases read in frame from base 1. V drops 8 bases and J drops 12 bases, leaving 11 bases in between. According to the germline V gene, CDR1 reads MNHNS and CDR2 reads SASEGT.